The rows below give T cell receptor beta chains drawn from one sample of a study of blood T cells in healthy people across ages. MiXCR, applied by TCRdb to the 5' RACE reads, yields one record per CDR3 protein. The table includes 790,000 or so distinct CDR3 sequences, about 61% detected once. The sequenced material came from blood. The receptor set was obtained from a man in his forties or fifties in good health. Both conserved end residues are part of each CDR3. A D gene is named only where the DNA matches it firmly. For some rows the clone size is stated as once, few or many, or as a class when expanded; others skip it.

TRBJ2-3 | - | TRBV7-2 | TRBD1 | TGTGCCAGCAGCTGGGTGGGTGGGACAGCCTTCACAGATACGCAGTATTTT | CASSWVGGTAFTDTQYF
TRBJ2-1 | few | TRBV7-2 | - | TGTGCCAGCAGCTTAATGATGGCGGGACACAATGAGCAGTTCTTC | CASSLMMAGHNEQFF
TRBJ2-3 | - | TRBV20-1 | TRBD1 | TGCAGTGCGAGAAACAGGGGGTTATTTAGCACAGATACGCAGTATTTT | CSARNRGLFSTDTQYF
TRBJ1-1 | once | TRBV20-1 | - | TGCAGTGCTAGCCCGGACGCCCGGGGGGATCGAGCTTTCTTT | CSASPDARGDRAFF
TRBJ2-5 | - | TRBV14 | TRBD2 | TGTGCCAGCAGCCATGGAATCACTAGCGGGGGGGCTCTGAATGAGCAGTACTTC | CASSHGITSGGALNEQYF
TRBJ1-2 | - | TRBV13 | - | TGTGCCAGCAGCTTAGGAGGGAGGGATGGCTACACCTTC | CASSLGGRDGYTF
TRBJ2-7 | once | TRBV20-1 | - | TGCAGTGCTAGTACCTCTCAGACGGTCTACGAGCAGTACTTC | CSASTSQTVYEQYF
TRBJ2-1 | - | TRBV6-1 | - | TGTGCCAGCAGTGTACTGGCGTACAATGAGCAGTTCTTC | CASSVLAYNEQFF
TRBJ2-1 | once | TRBV12-3/TRBV12-4 | TRBD2 | TGTGCCAGCACCCCACCGGGACTAGCGGGAGGCTCAAGGGATGAGCAGTTCTTC | CASTPPGLAGGSRDEQFF
TRBJ2-7 | - | TRBV5-1 | - | TGCGCCAGCAGCCCCGAGGGGCTAGCTTCCTACGAGCAGTACTTC | CASSPEGLASYEQYF
TRBJ2-3 | - | TRBV9 | - | TGTGCCAGCAGCGTAGCGGTAGCCTCAAGCACAGATACGCAGTATTTT | CASSVAVASSTDTQYF
TRBJ1-1 | once | TRBV3-1 | - | TGTGCCAGCAGCCAAGCAGACACTGAAGCTTTCTTT | CASSQADTEAFF
TRBJ2-3 | - | TRBV3-1 | - | TGTGCCAGCAGCCAAGAGGCGGTTAATACGCAGTATTTT | CASSQEAVNTQYF
TRBJ2-5 | - | TRBV2 | TRBD2 | TGTGCCAGCCGTAGACTAGCGGTTAACCAAGAGACCCAGTACTTC | CASRRLAVNQETQYF
TRBJ2-3 | - | TRBV20-1 | TRBD2 | TGCAGTGCTGGACTAGCGGGGAGACCCACAGATACGCAGTATTTT | CSAGLAGRPTDTQYF
TRBJ2-1 | once | TRBV27 | TRBD1 | TGTGCCAGCAGTTGGGTACAGGGGGCTCCCGATGAGCAGTTCTTC | CASSWVQGAPDEQFF
TRBJ2-3 | - | TRBV5-8 | - | TGTGCCAGCAGCCCCCGGGTTGGCCTCACAGATACGCAGTATTTT | CASSPRVGLTDTQYF
TRBJ2-3 | - | TRBV5-1 | TRBD1 | TGCGCCAGCAGCTTAAGAACTGACAGGGGTGTCACAGATACGCAGTATTTT | CASSLRTDRGVTDTQYF
TRBJ1-1 | few | TRBV28 | TRBD1 | TGTGCCAGCAGTCTACAGGGGGCGGGGAACACTGAAGCTTTCTTT | CASSLQGAGNTEAFF
TRBJ2-3 | - | TRBV20-1 | TRBD2 | TGCAGTGTTACTAGCGGGAGTAATACACCAGATACGCAGTATTTT | CSVTSGSNTPDTQYF
TRBJ2-5 | few | TRBV25-1 | TRBD2 | TGTGCCAGCAGTTCAGCGGGGATACAAGAGACCCAGTACTTC | CASSSAGIQETQYF
TRBJ1-1 | - | TRBV9 | - | TGTGCCAGCAGCGTAGGGACGGCCATGAACACTGAAGCTTTCTTT | CASSVGTAMNTEAFF
TRBJ1-2 | - | TRBV28 | - | TGTGCCAGCACCCCGCGGGGGGGCGCCTACACCTTC | CASTPRGGAYTF
TRBJ2-3 | - | TRBV28 | TRBD1 | TGTGCCAGCAGTTCACCGGACAGGAGATCAGATACGCAGTATTTT | CASSSPDRRSDTQYF
TRBJ1-5 | - | TRBV18 | TRBD1 | TGTGCCAGCTCACCCGAGACAGGGGTCCAGCCCCAGCATTTT | CASSPETGVQPQHF